These 24 T cell receptor beta chains came from one sample sequenced in a study of regulatory T cells in long-lasting Graves disease. The time point here: newly diagnosed GD, antithyroid drugs for less than 3 months. Construction of the TCR library relied on RNA isolated from PBMCs. iRepertoire HTBI primers and Arm-PCR of CDR3 regions built TCR beta libraries. TCRdb reprocessed the multiplex PCR reads via MiXCR and lists one record per CDR3 protein. Of roughly 530,000 distinct CDR3 sequences detected, around 15% appear once; the ten largest clones hold around 25%. In addition, the sample was reused for a study of T cells in Graves' hyperthyroidism and ophthalmopathy.

Source: peripheral blood mononuclear cells (PBMCs), taken at new diagnosis, from a patient treated with antithyroid drugs. The origin of the receptors is a woman aged 40 to 65 with Graves disease.

This clonotype has at least ten counts. The rearrangement links TRBV6-1 to TRBJ2-7, with D maybe TRBD1 (5 bases). CDR1 and CDR2 (germline): MNHNS, SASEGT. Trimming took 8 bases from V and 4 from J, leaving 15 bases between them. CDR3 length: 13 residues. The CDR3 bases are TGTGCCAGCTCTACGTTAGGGGCGTACGAGCAGTACTTC. Protein product: CASSTLGAYEQYF.

The table lists this clonotype with a count of one. The chain combines TRBV3-1 with TRBJ2-7, with TRBD1 matching 10 bases. Germline loops: CDR1 LGHDT, CDR2 YNNKEL (reference sequence). Unmatched junction bases numbered 4, after V lost 0 bases and J lost 2 bases. The CDR3 has 16 amino acids. The CDR3 bases are TGTGCCAGCAGCCAAGACCTGACAGGGGGCACCTACGAGCAGTACTTC. This codes for CASSQDLTGGTYEQYF.

This clonotype was observed a handful of times. The chain couples TRBV15 to TRBJ2-3, with unresolved D. Trimming took off 0 bases at V and 6 bases at J, with 16 bases between the two ends. Germline values: CDR1 LNHNV, CDR2 YYDKDF (reference sequence). This CDR3 region has 16 residues. DNA for the CDR3: TGTGCCACCAGCAGAGAGCCTAAGCTCTCCACGGATACGCAGTATTTT. Protein: CATSREPKLSTDTQYF.

This rearrangement joins TRBV11-2 to TRBJ2-3; the match to TRBD2 covers 13 bases. The V and J ends lost 4 bases and 1 base, in that order; junction bases with no gene match: 2. Germline values: CDR1 SGHAT, CDR2 FQNNGV. The CDR3 extends over 16 amino acids. CDR3 bases: TGTGCCAGCAGCTCACTAGCGGGGGGGCGCACAGATACGCAGTATTTT. Translating gives CASSSLAGGRTDTQYF. The entire variable domain, with the rest obtained from reference TRBV11-2 and TRBJ2-3, is as follows: EAGVAQSPRYKIIEKRQSVAFWCNPISGHATLYWYQQILGQGPKLLIQFQNNGVVDDSQLPKDRFSAERLKGVDSTLKIQPAKLEDSAVYLCASSSLAGGRTDTQYFGPGTRLTVL.

The V and J genes are TRBV27 and TRBJ2-5; 7 positions agree with TRBD2. J was trimmed by 2 bases and V by 4 bases; bases with no gene match: 7. Germline assignment: CDR1 MNHEY and CDR2 SMNVEV (reference sequence). This CDR3 contains 15 residues. The CDR3 nucleotides read TGTGCCAGCAGTTCAAGCGGGGCACTGCAAGAGACCCAGTACTTC. Translated, it gives CASSSSGALQETQYF.

This clonotype was seen at least ten times. As DNA, the CDR3 is TGTGCCAGCAGCCACCCAGACGGCTACAATGAGCAGTTCTTC. Translating it yields CASSHPDGYNEQFF. The rearrangement uses TRBV3-1 and TRBJ2-1; D remains unclear. V lost 3 bases and J 3 bases, leaving 9 bases between the germline ends. Germline lookup yields CDR1 LGHDT and CDR2 YNNKEL (reference sequence). CDR3 length equals 14 residues.

This clonotype was seen many times. The chain employs TRBV11-2 and TRBJ2-7; the match to TRBD1 covers 9 bases. V shed 5 bases, J shed 4 bases, and the junction held 6 bases outside the gene matches. From germline, CDR1 is SGHAT and CDR2 FQNNGV. The CDR3 loop spans 14 amino acids. The CDR3 bases are TGTGCCAGCAGCGTGACAGGGGGGAGATACGAGCAGTACTTC. This codes for CASSVTGGRYEQYF.

This clonotype has just a few counts. The chain employs TRBV4-2 and TRBJ1-2, with no clear D. From germline, CDR1 is LGHNA and CDR2 YNFKEQ. The ends were cut back, 1 base at V and 8 bases at J, with 11 bases in the middle. There are 13 residues in the CDR3. The DNA for the CDR3 is TGTGCCAGCAGCCAAGGGGAAGGGAAGGGCTACACCTTC. It translates to CASSQGEGKGYTF.

This clonotype came up many times. The genes are TRBV5-1 and TRBJ2-7, with D maybe TRBD1 (6 bases). V gave up 0 bases and J gave up 6 bases, with 13 bases separating them. The CDR3 runs to 14 residues. The germline V gene encodes CDR1 SGHRS and CDR2 YFSETQ. As DNA, the CDR3 is TGCGCCAGCAGCTTGGATTCCGGACAGTTCGAGCAGTACTTC. It yields the protein CASSLDSGQFEQYF.

This clonotype was seen repeatedly, ten times or more. In nucleotides, the CDR3 is TGTGCCAGCAGTTTCTTTGGGGGGAGCACAGATACGCAGTATTTT. Protein: CASSFFGGSTDTQYF. This sequence joins TRBV28 and TRBJ2-3, with TRBD2 as a possible D gene (6 bases). The germline V and J ends were trimmed by 3 bases and 0 bases, with 10 bases remaining between them. The CDR3 has 15 amino acids. Per the germline V gene, CDR1 is MDHEN and CDR2 is SYDVKM.

V is TRBV19 and J is TRBJ2-2, with 7 bases that match TRBD2. The CDR3 runs 15 residues. The V gene end was trimmed by 6 bases and the J gene end by 5 bases; junction bases not matched to a gene: 9. Per germline, CDR1 LNHDA and CDR2 SQIVND (reference sequence). As DNA, the CDR3 is TGTGCCAGTAGCTCAAGGACTAGACGGACCGGGGAGCTGTTTTTT. Translation gives CASSSRTRRTGELFF.

The CDR3 loop reads CASSLLVGLDRDNSPLHF. As DNA, the CDR3 is TGTGCCAGCAGCCTCTTGGTAGGTTTGGACAGGGATAATTCACCCCTCCACTTT. The rearrangement joins TRBV13 to TRBJ1-6; 8 nucleotides agree with TRBD1. V was pared by 5 bases and J by 5 bases, with 14 bases of the junction left unmatched. From germline, CDR1 is PRHDT and CDR2 FYEKMQ (reference sequence). The CDR3 covers 18 residues.

V usage is TRBV6-1 and J usage is TRBJ1-5, with TRBD1 as a possible D gene (6 bases). Trimming took 10 bases from V and 2 from J, leaving 12 bases between them. Per the germline V gene, CDR1 is MNHNS and CDR2 is SASEGT. The CDR3 is made up of 13 amino acids. The CDR3 sequence is CATHRVGNQPQHF. Written as DNA, the CDR3 is TGTGCCACCCACAGGGTTGGCAATCAGCCCCAGCATTTT.

This chain uses TRBV3-1 with TRBJ1-4; D not certain. The CDR3 length is 16 residues. The ends were cut back, 0 bases at V and 2 bases at J, with 10 bases in the middle. The germline gives CDR1 LGHDT, CDR2 YNNKEL (reference sequence). The CDR3 loop is CASSQDSPGTNEKLFF. CDR3 in DNA: TGTGCCAGCAGCCAAGATTCCCCCGGGACTAATGAAAAACTGTTTTTT.

The V gene is TRBV11-3, the J gene TRBJ2-1; D is perhaps TRBD1 (5 bases). CDR3 length: 16 amino acids. Germline CDR1 SGHNT, CDR2 YENEEA. Trimming took off 4 bases at V and 1 base at J, with 14 bases between the two ends. The CDR3 is CASSSTGHRSYNEQFF. The CDR3 nucleotides read TGTGCCAGCAGCTCGACTGGACATAGATCCTACAATGAGCAGTTCTTC.

The sample holds many counts of this clonotype. The chain combines TRBV5-5 with TRBJ2-7; D perhaps matches TRBD2 (5 bases). V shed 4 bases and J shed 0 bases, with 17 bases lying between them. Germline loops: CDR1 SGHKS, CDR2 YYEKEE (reference sequence). The CDR3 runs 16 residues. CDR3 DNA: TGTGCCAGCAGCCCGGGGAGACACCAATACTCCTACGAGCAGTACTTC. As protein: CASSPGRHQYSYEQYF.

This clonotype was counted ten times or more. This chain joins TRBV3-1 and TRBJ1-6; 7 bases map to TRBD1. This CDR3 is 14 amino acids long. V dropped 3 bases and J dropped 7; count of bases not matched to a gene: 3. Germline assignment: CDR1 LGHDT and CDR2 YNNKEL (reference sequence). Here the CDR3 reads CASSHGTANSPLHF. The DNA of the CDR3 is TGTGCCAGCAGCCACGGGACAGCGAATTCACCCCTCCACTTT.

This clonotype appeared many times. The gene calls are TRBV6-1 and TRBJ1-5, with D tentatively TRBD1 (5 bases). Germline lookup yields CDR1 MNHNS and CDR2 SASEGT. The CDR3 spans 15 residues. V was shortened by 2 bases and J by 7 bases, with 15 bases between the two germline ends. The CDR3 sequence: CASSESLGDHQPQHF. CDR3 in DNA: TGTGCCAGCAGTGAAAGTTTAGGGGACCACCAGCCCCAGCATTTT.

This clonotype turned up a few times. The rearrangement uses TRBV4-1 and TRBJ1-4; no firm D call. This CDR3 region has 14 residues. V was cut by 4 bases and J by 9 bases, with 15 bases left in between. The germline V gene has CDR1 MGHRA and CDR2 YSYEKL. CDR3 in DNA: TGCGCCAGCAGCCTCCCTGGTGGAGATCAAAAACTGTTTTTT. Its translation is CASSLPGGDQKLFF.

Turning to this clonotype: Possible read error: a much larger clone is one base away. This chain uses TRBV27 with TRBJ1-1; D gene uncertain. The CDR3 extends over 14 amino acids. Germline V CDR1 and CDR2: MNHEY, SMNVEV (reference sequence). CDR3 sequence: CASSFREANTEALF. DNA for the CDR3: TGTGCCAGCAGTTTCCGGGAGGCGAACACTGAAGCTCTCTTT.

This clonotype turned up a few times. This rearrangement joins TRBV5-1 to TRBJ1-3; D is uncertain. CDR1 SGHRS and CDR2 YFSETQ come from the germline V gene. CDR3 size: 15 residues. Trimming pared 4 bases from V and 0 bases from J, leaving 11 bases between. CDR3 coding DNA: TGCGCCAGCAGCCCGACACTTAGCTCTGGAAACACCATATATTTT. Protein sequence: CASSPTLSSGNTIYF.

This clonotype was seen repeatedly, ten times or more. The J gene is TRBJ1-1, the V gene TRBV3-1; D call uncertain. This CDR3 comprises 14 residues. V was clipped by 0 bases and J by 5 bases, with 10 bases between them. The germline V gene encodes CDR1 LGHDT and CDR2 YNNKEL (reference sequence). The CDR3 nucleotides are TGTGCCAGCAGCCAAGATAACGCGGTTACTGAAGCTTTCTTT. Amino acid sequence: CASSQDNAVTEAFF.

The chain couples TRBV11-2 to TRBJ2-1; TRBD1 or TRBD2 may be the D gene (6 bases each). V was clipped by 2 bases and J by 6 bases, with 26 bases between them. There are 19 residues in the CDR3. Germline lookup yields CDR1 SGHAT and CDR2 FQNNGV. The CDR3 DNA follows: TGTGCCAGCAGCTTATCCGGGGGCCTCTATATGCGAAGGGGCAATGAGCAGTTCTTC. Protein: CASSLSGGLYMRRGNEQFF.

The V gene is TRBV11-3, the J gene TRBJ2-1; the D gene is possibly TRBD2 (6 bases). CDR1 and CDR2 from the germline V gene are SGHNT and YENEEA. V was cut by 2 bases and J by 9 bases, with 14 bases left in between. The CDR3 runs 14 residues. CDR3 DNA sequence: TGTGCCAGCAGCTTACTGGGGGGTACGGGTGAGCAGTTCTTC. It yields the protein CASSLLGGTGEQFF.